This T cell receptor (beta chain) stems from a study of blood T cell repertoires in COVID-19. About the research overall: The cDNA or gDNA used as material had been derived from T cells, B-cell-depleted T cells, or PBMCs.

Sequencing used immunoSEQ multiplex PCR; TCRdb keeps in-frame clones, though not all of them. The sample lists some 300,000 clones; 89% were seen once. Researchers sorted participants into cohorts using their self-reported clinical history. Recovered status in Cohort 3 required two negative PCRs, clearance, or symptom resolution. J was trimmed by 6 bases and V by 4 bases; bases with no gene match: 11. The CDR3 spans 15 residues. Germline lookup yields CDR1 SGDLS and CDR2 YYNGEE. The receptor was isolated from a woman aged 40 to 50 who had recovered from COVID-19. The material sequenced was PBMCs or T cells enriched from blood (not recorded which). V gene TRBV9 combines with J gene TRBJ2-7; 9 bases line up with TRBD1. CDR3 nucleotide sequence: TGTGCCAGCAGCCCCACCGGGACAGGGACTATCGAGCAGTACTTC. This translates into CASSPTGTGTIEQYF.